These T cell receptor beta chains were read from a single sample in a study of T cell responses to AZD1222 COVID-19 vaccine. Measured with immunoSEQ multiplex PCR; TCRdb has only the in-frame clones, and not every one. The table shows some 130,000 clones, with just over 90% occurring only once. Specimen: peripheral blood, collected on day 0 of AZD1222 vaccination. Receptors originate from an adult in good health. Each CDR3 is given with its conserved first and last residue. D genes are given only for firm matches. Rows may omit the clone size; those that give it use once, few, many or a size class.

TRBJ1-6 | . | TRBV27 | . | CASSGGGRNSPLHF | TGTGCCAGCAGTGGGGGGGGCAGAAATTCACCCCTCCACTTT
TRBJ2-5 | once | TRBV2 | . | CASSGTSSQETQYF | TGTGCCAGCTCGGGGACTTCCTCTCAAGAGACCCAGTACTTC
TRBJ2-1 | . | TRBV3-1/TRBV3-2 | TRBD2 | CASSPSGGRYNEQFF | TGTGCCAGCAGTCCAAGCGGGGGCCGTTACAATGAGCAGTTCTTC
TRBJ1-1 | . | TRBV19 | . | CASREVGQTITFF | TGTGCCAGTAGGGAGGTTGGGCAGACGATAACTTTCTTT
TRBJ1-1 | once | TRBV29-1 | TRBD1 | CSASDRVRPEAFF | TGCAGCGCATCGGACAGGGTCCGTCCTGAAGCTTTCTTT
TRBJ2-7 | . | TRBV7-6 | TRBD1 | CASSLGRGPTYEQYF | TGTGCCAGCAGCTTAGGCAGGGGGCCTACCTACGAGCAGTACTTC
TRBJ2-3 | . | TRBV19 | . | CASSQITLHTDTQYF | TGTGCCAGTAGTCAGATAACCTTACACACAGATACGCAGTATTTT
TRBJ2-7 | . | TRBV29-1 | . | CSAQVGGLYEQYF | TGCAGCGCACAGGTAGGCGGATTATACGAGCAGTACTTC
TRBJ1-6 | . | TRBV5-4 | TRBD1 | CASSTDRVNSPLHF | TGTGCCAGCAGCACAGACAGGGTAAATTCACCCCTCCACTTT
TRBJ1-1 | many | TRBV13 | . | CASSFAGAYTEAFF | TGTGCCAGCAGCTTCGCCGGGGCCTACACTGAAGCTTTCTTT
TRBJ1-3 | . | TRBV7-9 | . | CASGLRLGNTIYF | TGTGCCAGCGGTCTCAGGCTTGGAAACACCATATATTTT
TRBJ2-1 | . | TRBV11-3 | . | CASSLNVLEQFF | TGTGCCAGCAGCCTAAACGTTCTAGAGCAGTTCTTC
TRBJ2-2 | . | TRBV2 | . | CASSREDREGTGELFF | TGTGCCAGCAGTCGAGAGGACAGGGAGGGCACCGGGGAGCTGTTTTTT
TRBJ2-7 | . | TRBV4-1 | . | CASSQVGGVNEQYF | TGCGCCAGCAGCCAAGTGGGGGGAGTTAACGAGCAGTACTTC
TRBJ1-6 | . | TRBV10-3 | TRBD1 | CAIRRTGLNSPLHF | TGTGCCATCAGAAGGACAGGGCTTAATTCACCCCTCCACTTT
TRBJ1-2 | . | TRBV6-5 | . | CASSYLGVATF | TGTGCCAGCAGTTACCTAGGGGTGGCCACCTTC
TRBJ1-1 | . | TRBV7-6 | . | CASSLRENTEAFF | TGTGCCAGCAGCTTACGGGAGAACACTGAAGCTTTCTTT
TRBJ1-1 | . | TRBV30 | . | CAWSKEAMNTEAFF | TGTGCCTGGAGTAAGGAAGCAATGAACACTGAAGCTTTCTTT
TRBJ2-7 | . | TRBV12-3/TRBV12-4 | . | CASSLQRFREQYF | TGTGCCAGCAGTTTACAGAGGTTCCGGGAGCAGTACTTC